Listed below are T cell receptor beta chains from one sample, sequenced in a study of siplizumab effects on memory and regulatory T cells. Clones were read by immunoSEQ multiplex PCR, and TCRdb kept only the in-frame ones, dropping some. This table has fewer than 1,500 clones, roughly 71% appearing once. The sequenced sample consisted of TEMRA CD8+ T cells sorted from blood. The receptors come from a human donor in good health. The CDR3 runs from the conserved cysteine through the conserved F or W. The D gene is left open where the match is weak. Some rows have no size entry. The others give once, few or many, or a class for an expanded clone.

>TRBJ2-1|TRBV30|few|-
CAWSVAAISYNEQFF
TGTGCCTGGAGTGTCGCGGCAATTTCCTACAATGAGCAGTTCTTC
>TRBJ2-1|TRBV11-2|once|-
CASSSETDSYNEQFF
TGTGCCAGCAGCTCCGAGACTGACTCCTACAATGAGCAGTTCTTC
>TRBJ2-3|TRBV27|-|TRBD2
CASSSRLAGGTDTQYF
TGTGCCAGCAGTTCGAGACTAGCGGGGGGCACAGATACGCAGTATTTT
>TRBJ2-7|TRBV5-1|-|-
CASRAILSYEQYF
TGCGCCAGCAGGGCTATCTTGAGCTACGAGCAGTACTTC
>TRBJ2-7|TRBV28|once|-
CASSLRSGFLYEQYF
TGTGCCAGCAGTTTACGGTCAGGGTTCCTTTACGAGCAGTACTTC
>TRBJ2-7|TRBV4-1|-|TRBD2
CASSYSGRDYEQYF
TGCGCCAGCAGCTATAGCGGGAGAGACTACGAGCAGTACTTC
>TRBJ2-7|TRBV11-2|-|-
CASSLGTEAYYEQYF
TGTGCCAGCAGCTTAGGGACAGAAGCATACTACGAGCAGTACTTC
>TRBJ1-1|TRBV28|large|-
CASSLGWSQGNTEAFF
TGTGCCAGCAGTTTAGGATGGTCGCAGGGGAACACTGAAGCTTTCTTT
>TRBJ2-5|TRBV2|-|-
CAMAVGDLKVDQETQYF
TGTGCCATGGCGGTAGGGGATTTGAAGGTTGACCAAGAGACCCAGTACTTC
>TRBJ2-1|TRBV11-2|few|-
CASRDKIGGSYNEQFF
TGTGCCAGCAGGGATAAAATAGGCGGCTCCTACAATGAGCAGTTCTTC
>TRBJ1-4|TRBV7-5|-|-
CASSLTDNNEKLFF
TGTGCCAGCAGCCTGACAGATAATAATGAAAAACTGTTTTTT
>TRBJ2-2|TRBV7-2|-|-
CASSPGPGELFF
TGTGCCAGCAGCCCGGGACCCGGGGAGCTGTTTTTT
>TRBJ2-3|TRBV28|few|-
CASSLYLVTGSFAQYF
TGTGCCAGCAGTTTATATTTGGTAACAGGGAGTTTCGCGCAGTATTTT
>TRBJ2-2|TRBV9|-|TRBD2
CASSPGTSGRPGELFF
TGTGCCAGCAGCCCTGGGACTAGCGGGAGACCCGGGGAGCTGTTTTTT
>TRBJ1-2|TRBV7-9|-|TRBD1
CASSTQGEGIYGYTF
TGTGCCAGCAGCACACAGGGGGAGGGGATCTATGGCTACACCTTC
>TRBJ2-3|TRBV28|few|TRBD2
CASSYLLAGPTDTQYF
TGTGCCAGCAGTTACCTACTAGCGGGGCCCACAGATACGCAGTATTTT
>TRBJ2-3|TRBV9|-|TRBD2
CASSLAVAGSSTDTQYF
TGTGCCAGCAGCCTAGCGGTAGCGGGCTCTAGCACAGATACGCAGTATTTT
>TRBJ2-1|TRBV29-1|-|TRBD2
CSVPLLAGLYNEQFF
TGCAGCGTCCCTTTACTAGCGGGGTTATACAATGAGCAGTTCTTC
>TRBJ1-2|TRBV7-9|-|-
CASSLQGLGHYGYTF
TGTGCCAGCAGCTTACAGGGGTTAGGCCACTATGGCTACACCTTC
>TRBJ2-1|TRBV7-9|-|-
CASPLDRGSEVDEQFF
TGTGCCAGCCCCTTGGATCGCGGGTCGGAAGTAGATGAGCAGTTCTTC
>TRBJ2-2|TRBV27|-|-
CASSLLIAEDTGELFF
TGTGCCAGCAGTTTGTTAATAGCGGAGGACACCGGGGAGCTGTTTTTT
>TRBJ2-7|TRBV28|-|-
CASSSRQDGNYEQYF
TGTGCCAGCAGTTCGCGACAGGACGGGAACTACGAGCAGTACTTC
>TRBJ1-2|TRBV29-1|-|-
CSVLGTDYGYTF
TGCAGCGTCCTCGGGACGGACTATGGCTACACCTTC
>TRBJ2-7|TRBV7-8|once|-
CASSIQGSEQYF
TGTGCCAGCAGCATACAGGGATCCGAGCAGTACTTC
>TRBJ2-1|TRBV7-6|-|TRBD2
CASSPLGREGEQFF
TGTGCTAGCAGTCCGCTGGGGAGGGAGGGTGAGCAGTTCTTC
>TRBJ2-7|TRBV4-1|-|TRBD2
CASSQDSGRSSYEQYF
TGCGCCAGCAGCCAAGATAGCGGGAGGAGCTCCTACGAGCAGTACTTC
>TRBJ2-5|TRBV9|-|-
CASSDAKTQYF
TGTGCCAGCAGCGACGCTAAGACCCAGTACTTC
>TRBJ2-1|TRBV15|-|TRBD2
CATSDGRIAGYNEQFF
TGTGCCACCAGTGACGGGAGGATAGCGGGGTACAATGAGCAGTTCTTC
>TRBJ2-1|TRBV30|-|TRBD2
CAWNGGFEQFF
TGTGCCTGGAACGGGGGGTTTGAGCAGTTCTTC
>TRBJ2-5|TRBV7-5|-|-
CARVNNRGGYF
TGTGCCAGGGTAAACAACCGGGGAGGGTACTTC
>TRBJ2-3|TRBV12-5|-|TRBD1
CASGLVYLDREKDTQYF
TGTGCTAGTGGTTTGGTATATCTGGACAGGGAAAAAGATACGCAGTATTTT
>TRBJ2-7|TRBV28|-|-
CASSPPAFRRVYEQYF
TGTGCCAGCAGCCCTCCGGCGTTCAGGAGGGTCTACGAGCAGTACTTC
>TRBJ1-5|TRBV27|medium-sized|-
CASRPYQPQHF
TGTGCCAGCAGGCCTTATCAGCCCCAGCATTTT
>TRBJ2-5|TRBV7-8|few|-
CARVNNRGGYF
TGTGCCAGGGTAAACAACCGGGGAGGGTACTTC
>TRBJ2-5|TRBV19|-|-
CASSIVAGVPQETQYF
TGTGCCAGTAGTATAGTAGCAGGGGTACCGCAAGAGACCCAGTACTTC
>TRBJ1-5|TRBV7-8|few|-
CASSLSTGYNQPQHF
TGTGCCAGCAGCTTATCCACAGGTTACAATCAGCCCCAGCATTTT
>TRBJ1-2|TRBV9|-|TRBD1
CASSVVGPGQGADGYTF
TGTGCCAGCAGCGTAGTGGGCCCGGGACAGGGGGCAGATGGCTACACCTTC
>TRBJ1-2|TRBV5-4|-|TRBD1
CASSLDSATGRYGYTF
TGTGCCAGCAGCTTGGATAGCGCGACAGGGCGCTATGGCTACACCTTC
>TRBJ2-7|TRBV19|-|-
CASSITRSTVYEQYF
TGTGCCAGTAGTATAACCAGGTCGACGGTATACGAGCAGTACTTC
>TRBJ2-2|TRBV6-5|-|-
CASSYSGLAGELFF
TGTGCCAGCAGTTACTCTGGCCTAGCCGGGGAGCTGTTTTTT
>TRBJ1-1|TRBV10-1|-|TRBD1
CASSDGTGAYTEAFF
TGCGCCAGCAGCGACGGGACAGGGGCTTACACTGAAGCTTTCTTT
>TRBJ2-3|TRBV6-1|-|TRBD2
CASSESSGSTDTQYF
TGTGCCAGCAGTGAAAGTAGCGGGAGCACAGATACGCAGTATTTT
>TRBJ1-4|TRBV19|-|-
CASSIVLATNEKLFF
TGTGCCAGTAGTATAGTTCTGGCAACTAATGAAAAACTGTTTTTT
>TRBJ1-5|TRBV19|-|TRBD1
CASRKQGASQPQHF
TGTGCCAGTAGAAAACAGGGGGCGAGTCAGCCCCAGCATTTT
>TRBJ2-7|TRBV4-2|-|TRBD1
CASSQERQGAHEQYF
TGTGCCAGCAGCCAAGAAAGACAGGGGGCACACGAGCAGTACTTC
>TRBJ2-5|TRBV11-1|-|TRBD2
CASSDLLAGEETQYF
TGTGCCAGCAGCGACTTACTAGCGGGAGAAGAGACCCAGTACTTC
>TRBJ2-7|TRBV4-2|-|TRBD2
CASSSREGPYEQYF
TGTGCCAGCAGCTCACGGGAGGGCCCTTACGAGCAGTACTTC
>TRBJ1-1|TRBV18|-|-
CASSPPRGGNTEAFF
TGTGCCAGCTCACCACCAAGGGGTGGAAACACTGAAGCTTTCTTT
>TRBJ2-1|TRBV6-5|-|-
CASSYVFGDEQFF
TGTGCCAGCAGTTACGTTTTCGGGGATGAGCAGTTCTTC